The 30 T cell receptor beta chains given below trace back to one sample, sequenced in a study of blood T cell repertoires in COVID-19. The table came from immunoSEQ multiplex PCR; TCRdb's copy has only in-frame clones and leaves some out. This sample carries about 60,000 clones, about 80% of them seen once, and the ten largest clones take around 20%. Sequenced material: peripheral blood. Source of these receptors: a middle-aged man with active or convalescent COVID-19.

The V call is TRBV29-1, the J call TRBJ1-1; a weak D match, TRBD1 (6 bases). V was clipped by 5 bases and J by 6 bases, with 10 bases between them. The CDR3 length is 11 residues. CDR1 and CDR2 from the germline V gene are SQVTM and ANQGSEA. Here the CDR3 DNA reads TGCAGCGTTAGGACAGCTGCTGAAGCTTTCTTT. Residues: CSVRTAAEAFF.

J is TRBJ2-1 and V is TRBV7-9, with D unresolved. CDR1 is SEHNR, CDR2 FQNEAQ, per germline (reference sequence). Trimming took 3 bases from V and 4 from J, leaving 10 bases between them. CDR3 length: 14 residues. CDR3 region: CASSFVTHYNEQFF. CDR3 nucleotides: TGTGCCAGCAGCTTTGTTACACATTACAATGAGCAGTTCTTC.

The J gene is TRBJ2-1, the V gene TRBV14; maybe TRBD2 (6 bases). Germline CDR1 reads SGHDN; CDR2 reads FVKESK. The CDR3 totals 16 residues. The V gene lost 5 bases and the J gene lost 5 bases, with 19 bases spanning the gap. Written as DNA, the CDR3 is TGTGCCAGCAGCTTACGTACGGGAGTCCGGAACAATGAGCAGTTCTTC. This gives the protein CASSLRTGVRNNEQFF.

A word on this clone: One junction end disagrees with the germline gene, perhaps due to a read error. This chain links TRBV24-1 with TRBJ2-7, with D perhaps matching TRBD1 (5 bases). The germline CDR1 and CDR2 sequences are KGHDR and SFDVKD. The length of the CDR3 is 12 residues. This CDR3 reads CASRAANYEQYF. In DNA form, the CDR3 reads TGTGCCTCCAGGGCGGCTAACTACGAGCAGTACTTC.

V usage is TRBV5-4 and J usage is TRBJ1-1, with TRBD1 identical over 9 bases. Germline V lookup: CDR1 SGHNT, CDR2 YYREEE (reference sequence). With 4 bases clipped from V and 3 bases from J, the junction kept 4 bases outside the gene matches. The CDR3 runs to 14 residues. In DNA, the CDR3 is TGTGCCAGCAGCGGACAGGGGCGGGACACTGAAGCTTTCTTT. This sequence encodes CASSGQGRDTEAFF.

This chain uses TRBV7-8 with TRBJ2-3; 11 bases agree with TRBD2. J lost 4 bases, V lost 5 bases, and 8 bases had no gene match. The CDR3 consists of 16 residues. Germline loops: CDR1 SGHVS, CDR2 FQNEAQ. The CDR3 nucleotides are TGTGCCAGCAGCCCTTTAGCGGGGGGGCCCTCAGATACGCAGTATTTT. Protein product: CASSPLAGGPSDTQYF.

The rearrangement links TRBV9 to TRBJ1-6; no reliable D call. CDR1 is SGDLS, CDR2 YYNGEE, per germline. This CDR3 comprises 17 residues. V was pared by 0 bases and J by 6 bases, with 16 bases between. CDR3 nucleotide sequence: TGTGCCAGCAGCGTAGCTAGTGCGGGGTCCAGTAATTCACCCCTCCACTTT. It translates to CASSVASAGSSNSPLHF.

The CDR3 DNA reads TGTGCCAGCTCATGGAGAGGGGACTTTTCCTACGAGCAGTACTTC. Residues: CASSWRGDFSYEQYF. J is TRBJ2-7 and V is TRBV18, with D perhaps matching TRBD2 (6 bases). CDR3 length equals 15 residues. V was pared by 5 bases and J by 1 base, with 15 bases between. Germline-derived CDR1 and CDR2 are KGHSH and LQKENI.

This clone appeared once. This sequence joins TRBV7-3 and TRBJ2-1, with 9 bases matching TRBD1. Germline V gene data show CDR1 as SGHTA and CDR2 as FQGTGA. With 2 bases clipped from V and 8 bases from J, the junction kept 10 bases outside the gene matches. The CDR3 loop spans 16 amino acids. The CDR3 region has the DNA TGTGCCAGCAGCTTAGCTGGGACAGGGAATAGGGATGAGCAGTTCTTC. Amino acid sequence: CASSLAGTGNRDEQFF.

J is TRBJ2-7 and V is TRBV15, with 8 bases lining up with TRBD1. Germline V gene data show CDR1 as LNHNV and CDR2 as YYDKDF (reference sequence). Trimming took 0 bases from V and 5 from J; bases not matched to a gene: 6. The length of the CDR3 is 15 residues. The CDR3, as DNA: TGTGCCACCAGCAGAGATCGGGCAGGGGGCCACGAGCAGTACTTC. Its protein product is CATSRDRAGGHEQYF.

The gene calls are TRBV2 and TRBJ2-7; D may be TRBD2 (6 bases). Deletions cut 7 bases from V and 3 bases from J, with 22 bases between. Germline V gene lookup returns CDR1 SNHLY and CDR2 FYNNEI. The CDR3 is 16 residues long. The CDR3 DNA reads as TGTGCCAGCAAGGAGCGGGCAACCCTAAATGACTACGAGCAGTACTTC. This encodes CASKERATLNDYEQYF.

This rearrangement joins TRBV2 to TRBJ1-5; TRBD1 matches 9 bases. The CDR3 is 15 residues long. The V gene's germline CDR1 is SNHLY and CDR2 FYNNEI. Germline trimming cut 6 bases from V and 4 bases from J; bases unmatched to any gene: 7. CDR3: CASSPDRGGNQPQHF. The CDR3 DNA sequence: TGTGCCAGCAGCCCGGACAGGGGTGGTAATCAGCCCCAGCATTTT.

The table lists this clone with a few counts. At one end, the junction sequence differs from germline, possibly due to a read error. The chain combines TRBV7-6 with TRBJ2-2; no firm D call. The CDR3 is made up of 14 amino acids. Germline CDR1 and CDR2: SGHVS and FNYEAQ. CDR3 DNA sequence: TGTGCCAGCAGTTTAGCTCTGAACACCGGGGAGCTGTTTTTT. It translates to CASSLALNTGELFF. Variable domain in full (rest from reference TRBV7-6 and TRBJ2-2): GAGVSQSPRYKVTKRGQDVALRCDPISGHVSLYWYRQALGQGPEFLTYFNYEAQQDKSGLPNDRFSAERPEGSISTLTIQRTEQRDSAMYRCASSLALNTGELFFGEGSRLTVL.

This chain joins TRBV12-3 or TRBV12-4 and TRBJ1-2; possibly TRBD1 for D (6 bases). The germline V and J ends were trimmed by 6 bases and 8 bases, with 13 bases remaining between them. The CDR3 extends over 12 amino acids. In DNA, the CDR3 is TGTGCCAGCAGCCTAACAGGGCTCGGCTACACCTTC. Translated: CASSLTGLGYTF.

The V call is TRBV6-5, the J call TRBJ1-2; TRBD1 agrees at 7 bases. V lost 7 bases to trimming and J lost 4 bases; unmatched junction nucleotides: 9. The CDR3 consists of 14 residues. Germline CDR1 reads MNHEY; CDR2 reads SVGAGI. The CDR3 DNA sequence: TGTGCCAGCAATCGGGACAGACAAATCTATGGCTACACCTTC. It codes for CASNRDRQIYGYTF.

The chain couples TRBV4-2 to TRBJ1-2; 9 bases fit TRBD1. The V segment lost 4 bases and the J segment 7 bases; nucleotides outside the gene matches: 4. The CDR3 has 13 residues. Looked up from germline, CDR1 is LGHNA and CDR2 is YNFKEQ. CDR3: CASSLPQGAGYTF. The CDR3 nucleotides read TGTGCCAGCAGCCTCCCACAGGGGGCTGGCTACACCTTC.

This clone appeared once. One junction end does not reproduce the germline sequence, and a read error may be involved. The chain combines TRBV7-7 with TRBJ2-5; D is undetermined. Germline V lookup: CDR1 SSHAT, CDR2 FNYEAQ (reference sequence). The length of the CDR3 is 14 residues. For the CDR3, the DNA is TGTGCTAGCAGCTTAGATGGCGGCGCCGGGACCCAGTACTTC. This sequence encodes CASSLDGGAGTQYF.

This sequence joins TRBV6-6 and TRBJ2-2, with 12 bases lining up with TRBD2. Trimming at V came to 7 bases and at J to 5 bases, leaving 8 bases not matched to a gene. The CDR3 totals 16 residues. Germline assignment: CDR1 MNHNY and CDR2 SVGAGI (reference sequence). The chain's CDR3 is CASNLVTSGGTGELFF. For the CDR3, the DNA is TGTGCCAGCAACCTAGTGACTAGCGGGGGTACCGGGGAGCTGTTTTTT.

This clone turned up a few times. This sequence joins TRBV19 and TRBJ2-2; maybe TRBD1 (5 bases). Germline assignment: CDR1 LNHDA and CDR2 SQIVND (reference sequence). The V gene lost 5 bases and the J gene lost 6 bases, with 7 bases spanning the gap. This CDR3 has 12 amino acids. In DNA form, the CDR3 reads TGTGCCAGTAGTTCGACAGCCGGGGAGCTGTTTTTT. This translates into CASSSTAGELFF.

The chain uses TRBV28 and TRBJ2-7, with a tentative D call TRBD1 (5 bases). Germline V gene data show CDR1 as MDHEN and CDR2 as SYDVKM. The CDR3 has 11 residues. The V gene lost 7 bases and the J gene lost 7 bases, with 11 bases spanning the gap. The DNA for the CDR3 is TGTGCCAGCACAGGGTTGAGGGAGCAGTACTTC. Its translation: CASTGLREQYF.

V is TRBV18 and J is TRBJ2-5; possibly TRBD2 for D (6 bases). Between the trimmed V and J ends, which lost 1 base and 5 bases, there was a span of 11 bases. CDR1 is KGHSH and CDR2 is LQKENI in the germline V gene. The CDR3 spans 14 residues. This CDR3 reads CASSPLAGRETQYF. The CDR3 DNA reads as TGTGCCAGCTCACCACTGGCGGGGCGCGAGACCCAGTACTTC.

The J gene is TRBJ2-7, the V gene TRBV5-5; 7 nucleotides align to TRBD2. Germline V CDR1 and CDR2: SGHKS, YYEKEE (reference sequence). The CDR3 totals 12 residues. V lost 2 bases, J lost 8 bases, and 4 bases stayed unmatched. The CDR3 DNA reads TGTGCCAGCAGCTTTATGACTAGCCAGCAGTACTTC. Translation gives CASSFMTSQQYF.

This chain joins TRBV4-1 and TRBJ1-6, with D uncertain. Germline loops: CDR1 MGHRA, CDR2 YSYEKL. The V gene lost 1 base and the J gene lost 9 bases, with 10 bases spanning the gap. This CDR3 is 14 amino acids long. The CDR3 region is CASSQVELSSPLHF. CDR3 DNA sequence: TGCGCCAGCAGCCAAGTAGAATTGAGTTCACCCCTCCACTTT.

The chain links TRBV4-1 to TRBJ1-1; D call uncertain. The CDR3 is 13 residues long. The germline V and J ends were trimmed by 0 bases and 11 bases, with 13 bases remaining between them. Per the germline V gene, CDR1 is MGHRA and CDR2 is YSYEKL. In DNA form, the CDR3 reads TGCGCCAGCAGCCAAGAGGCCGGGTTCAAGGCTTTCTTT. This codes for CASSQEAGFKAFF.

This clone was picked up one time. The V gene is TRBV11-3, the J gene TRBJ1-1; D is perhaps TRBD1 (5 bases). This CDR3 contains 13 residues. The germline gives CDR1 SGHNT, CDR2 YENEEA. Trimming pared 5 bases from V and 5 bases from J, leaving 12 bases between. The CDR3 bases are TGTGCCAGCAGCGCCGGGGGGAGGACTGAAGCTTTCTTT. It translates to CASSAGGRTEAFF.

The chain couples TRBV5-1 to TRBJ2-5; TRBD2 matches 7 bases. Germline trimming cut 0 bases from V and 4 bases from J; bases unmatched to any gene: 6. Germline CDR1 and CDR2: SGHRS and YFSETQ. CDR3 length: 15 amino acids. In DNA form, the CDR3 reads TGCGCCAGCAGCTTGGTGTCTAGCGGAGGAGAGACCCAGTACTTC. Its translation: CASSLVSSGGETQYF.

The V gene is TRBV27, the J gene TRBJ2-2; 8 bases map to TRBD2. CDR3 size: 15 residues. Trimming at V came to 3 bases and at J to 6 bases, leaving 6 bases not matched to a gene. Germline assignment: CDR1 MNHEY and CDR2 SMNVEV (reference sequence). As DNA, the CDR3 is TGTGCCAGCAGTTTCGTGAGCGGGAGCGCCGGGGAGCTGTTTTTT. Translation gives CASSFVSGSAGELFF.

The table lists this clone with a few counts. V and J are TRBV7-9 and TRBJ1-1, with D possibly TRBD1 on 5 matching bases. Trimming removed 1 base at V and 0 bases at J, with 9 bases between. There are 15 residues in the CDR3. CDR1 is SEHNR, CDR2 FQNEAQ, per germline (reference sequence). The CDR3 region is CASSLGSGMNTEAFF. DNA for the CDR3: TGTGCCAGCAGCTTAGGGTCAGGGATGAACACTGAAGCTTTCTTT.

The chain recombines TRBV7-9 with TRBJ1-5; no clear D gene. In germline, CDR1 is SEHNR, CDR2 FQNEAQ (reference sequence). This CDR3 region has 13 residues. V was pared by 1 base and J by 5 bases, with 6 bases between. This chain's CDR3 is CASSLGQYQPQHF. The CDR3 bases are TGTGCCAGCAGCTTAGGGCAGTATCAGCCCCAGCATTTT.

This chain links TRBV6-5 with TRBJ1-1; tentatively, D is TRBD1 (5 bases). The germline gives CDR1 MNHEY, CDR2 SVGAGI. Deletions cut 7 bases from V and 5 bases from J, with 11 bases between. The CDR3 consists of 12 residues. CDR3 nucleotide sequence: TGTGCCAGCACTCGGGGGACGACTGAAGCTTTCTTT. Its translation is CASTRGTTEAFF.